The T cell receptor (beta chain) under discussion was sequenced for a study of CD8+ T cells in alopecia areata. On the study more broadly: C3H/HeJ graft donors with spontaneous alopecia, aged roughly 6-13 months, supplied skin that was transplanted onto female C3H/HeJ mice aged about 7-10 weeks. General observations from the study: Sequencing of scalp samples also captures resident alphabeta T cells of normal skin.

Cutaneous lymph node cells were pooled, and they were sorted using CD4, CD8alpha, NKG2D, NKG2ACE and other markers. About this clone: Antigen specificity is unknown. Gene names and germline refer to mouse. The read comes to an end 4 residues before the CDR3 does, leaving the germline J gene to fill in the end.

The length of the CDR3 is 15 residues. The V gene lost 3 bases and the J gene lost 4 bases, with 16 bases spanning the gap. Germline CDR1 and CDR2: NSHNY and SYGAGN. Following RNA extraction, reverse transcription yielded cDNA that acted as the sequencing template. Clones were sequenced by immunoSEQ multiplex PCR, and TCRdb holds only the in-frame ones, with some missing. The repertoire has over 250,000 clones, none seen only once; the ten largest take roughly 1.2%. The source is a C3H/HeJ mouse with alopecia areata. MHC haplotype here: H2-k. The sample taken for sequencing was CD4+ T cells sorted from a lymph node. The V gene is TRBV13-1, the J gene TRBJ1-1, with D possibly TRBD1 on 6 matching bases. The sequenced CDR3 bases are TGTGCCAGCAGTGTCAGCGGGGGGGCGGTCACA. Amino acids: CASSVSGGAVT. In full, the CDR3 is CASSVSGGAVTEVFF.